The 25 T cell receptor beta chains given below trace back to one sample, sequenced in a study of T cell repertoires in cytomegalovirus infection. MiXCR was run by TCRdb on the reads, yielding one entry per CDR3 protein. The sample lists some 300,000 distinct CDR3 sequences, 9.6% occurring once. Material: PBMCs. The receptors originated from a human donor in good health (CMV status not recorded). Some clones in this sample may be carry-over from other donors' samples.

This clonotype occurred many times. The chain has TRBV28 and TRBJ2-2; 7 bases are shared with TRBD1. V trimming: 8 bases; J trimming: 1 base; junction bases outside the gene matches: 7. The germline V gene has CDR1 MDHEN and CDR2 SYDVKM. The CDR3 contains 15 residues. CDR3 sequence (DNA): TGTGCCAGCCGAGGGGGCGCGAAGAACACCGGGGAGCTGTTTTTT. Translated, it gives CASRGGAKNTGELFF.

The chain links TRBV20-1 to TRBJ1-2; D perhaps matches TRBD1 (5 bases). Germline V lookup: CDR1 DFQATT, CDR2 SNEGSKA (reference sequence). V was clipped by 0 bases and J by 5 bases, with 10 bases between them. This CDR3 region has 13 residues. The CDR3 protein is CSARDQGEYGYTF. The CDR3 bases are TGCAGTGCTAGAGATCAAGGGGAGTATGGCTACACCTTC.

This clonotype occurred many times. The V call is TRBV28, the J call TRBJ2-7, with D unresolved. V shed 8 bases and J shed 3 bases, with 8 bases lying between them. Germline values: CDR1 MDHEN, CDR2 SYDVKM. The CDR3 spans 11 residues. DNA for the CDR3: TGTGCCAGCGGATTCGGCTACGAGCAGTACGTC. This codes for CASGFGYEQYV.

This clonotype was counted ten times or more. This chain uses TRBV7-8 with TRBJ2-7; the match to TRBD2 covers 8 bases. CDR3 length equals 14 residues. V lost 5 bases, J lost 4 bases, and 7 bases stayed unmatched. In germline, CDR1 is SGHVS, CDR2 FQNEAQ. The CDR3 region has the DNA TGTGCCAGCAGCCGGGGGGGGGCGCCTTACGAGCAGTACGTC. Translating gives CASSRGGAPYEQYV.

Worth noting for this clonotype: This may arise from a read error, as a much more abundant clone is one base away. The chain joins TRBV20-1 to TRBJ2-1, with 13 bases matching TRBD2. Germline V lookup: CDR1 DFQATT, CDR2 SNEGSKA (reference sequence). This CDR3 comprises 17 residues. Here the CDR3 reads CGARVMGLAGTYNEQFF. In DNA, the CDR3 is TGCGGTGCTAGAGTCATGGGACTAGCGGGAACCTACAATGAGCAGTTCTTC.

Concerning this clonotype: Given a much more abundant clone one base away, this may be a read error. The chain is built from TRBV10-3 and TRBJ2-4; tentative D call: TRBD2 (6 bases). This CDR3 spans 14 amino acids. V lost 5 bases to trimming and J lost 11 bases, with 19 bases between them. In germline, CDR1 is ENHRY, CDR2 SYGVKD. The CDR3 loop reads CAISPGSGTWVQYF. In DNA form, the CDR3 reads TGTGCCATCAGTCCCGGGTCAGGGACTTGGGTTCAGTACTTC.

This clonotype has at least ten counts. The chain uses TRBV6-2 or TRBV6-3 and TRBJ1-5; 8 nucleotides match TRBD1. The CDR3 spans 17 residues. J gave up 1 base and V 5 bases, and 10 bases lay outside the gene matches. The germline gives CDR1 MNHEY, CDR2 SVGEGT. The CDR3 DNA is TGTGCCAGCAGTGGTCAGGGGGCAACGATGAGCAATCAGCCCCAGCATTTT. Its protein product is CASSGQGATMSNQPQHF.

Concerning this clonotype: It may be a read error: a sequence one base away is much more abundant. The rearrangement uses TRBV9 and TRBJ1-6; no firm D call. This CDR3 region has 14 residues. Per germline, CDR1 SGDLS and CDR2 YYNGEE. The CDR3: CASGVGWVTSPLHF. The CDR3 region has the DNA TGTGCCAGCGGCGTAGGTTGGGTTACCTCACCCCTCCACTTT.

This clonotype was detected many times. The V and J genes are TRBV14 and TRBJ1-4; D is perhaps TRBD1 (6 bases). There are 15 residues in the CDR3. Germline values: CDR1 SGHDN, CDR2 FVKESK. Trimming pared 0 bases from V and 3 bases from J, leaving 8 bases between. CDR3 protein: CASSQDYRANEKLFF. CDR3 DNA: TGTGCCAGCAGCCAAGACTACAGGGCTAATGAAAAACTGTTTTTT.

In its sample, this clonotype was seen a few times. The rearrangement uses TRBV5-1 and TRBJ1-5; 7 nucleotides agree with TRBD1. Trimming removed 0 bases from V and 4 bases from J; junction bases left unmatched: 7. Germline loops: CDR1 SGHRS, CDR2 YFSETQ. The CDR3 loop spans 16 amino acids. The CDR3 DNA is TGCGCCAGCAGCTTGGGGGAGGGACAGCCAAATCAGCCCCAGCATTTT. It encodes CASSLGEGQPNQPQHF.

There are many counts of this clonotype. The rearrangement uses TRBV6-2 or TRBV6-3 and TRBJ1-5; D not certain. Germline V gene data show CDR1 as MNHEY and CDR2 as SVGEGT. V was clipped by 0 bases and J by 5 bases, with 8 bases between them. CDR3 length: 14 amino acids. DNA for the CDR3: TGTGCCAGCAGTTACTCAGACCTCCATCAGCCCCAGCATTTT. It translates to CASSYSDLHQPQHF.

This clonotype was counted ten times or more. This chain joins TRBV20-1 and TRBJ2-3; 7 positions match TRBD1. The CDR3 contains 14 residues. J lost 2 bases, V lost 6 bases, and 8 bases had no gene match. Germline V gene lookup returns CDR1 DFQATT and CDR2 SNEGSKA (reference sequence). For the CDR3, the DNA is TGCAGTGCGATGGGACAGCCCAACACAGATACGCAGTATTTT. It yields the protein CSAMGQPNTDTQYF.

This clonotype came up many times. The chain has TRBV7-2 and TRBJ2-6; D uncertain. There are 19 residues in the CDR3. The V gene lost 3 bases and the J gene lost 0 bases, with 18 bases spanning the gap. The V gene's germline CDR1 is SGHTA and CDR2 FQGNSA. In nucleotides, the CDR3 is TGTGCCAGCAGCTTCCCAGAGTTGCGAGATGTCTCTGGGGCCAACGTCCTGACTTTC. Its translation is CASSFPELRDVSGANVLTF.

CDR3 DNA sequence: TGTGCCAGGGAGCACCGTTCCGAGCAGTACGTC. Encoded protein: CAREHRSEQYV. This rearrangement joins TRBV27 to TRBJ2-7; D is uncertain. The germline V gene has CDR1 MNHEY and CDR2 SMNVEV (reference sequence). V lost 9 bases and J lost 6, with 12 bases in between. CDR3 size: 11 residues.

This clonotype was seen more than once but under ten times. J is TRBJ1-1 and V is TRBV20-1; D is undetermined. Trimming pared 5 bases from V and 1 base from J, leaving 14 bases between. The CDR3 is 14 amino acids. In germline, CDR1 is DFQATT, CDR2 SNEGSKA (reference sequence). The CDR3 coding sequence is TGCAGTGCTCCCCCGGCAGGACGGAACACTGAAGCTTTCTTT. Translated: CSAPPAGRNTEAFF.

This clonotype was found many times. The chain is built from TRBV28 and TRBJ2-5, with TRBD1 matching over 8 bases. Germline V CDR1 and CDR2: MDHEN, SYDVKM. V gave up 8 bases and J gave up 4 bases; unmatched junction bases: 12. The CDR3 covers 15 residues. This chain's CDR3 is CASDSRDRGRETQYF. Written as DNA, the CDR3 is TGTGCCAGCGATTCGCGTGACAGGGGACGAGAGACCCAGTACTTC.

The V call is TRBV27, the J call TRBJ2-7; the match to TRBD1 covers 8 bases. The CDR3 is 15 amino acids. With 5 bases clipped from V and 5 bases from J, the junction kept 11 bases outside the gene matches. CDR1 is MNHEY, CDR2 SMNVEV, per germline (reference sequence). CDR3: CASSTSSGQGHEQYV. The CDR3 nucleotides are TGTGCCAGCAGTACCTCTTCAGGACAGGGTCACGAGCAGTACGTC.

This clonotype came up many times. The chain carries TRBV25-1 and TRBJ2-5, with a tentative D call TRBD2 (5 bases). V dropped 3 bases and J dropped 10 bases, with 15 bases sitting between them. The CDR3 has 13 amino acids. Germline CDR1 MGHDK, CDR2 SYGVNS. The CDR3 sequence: CASSEFSGSDQYF. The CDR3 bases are TGTGCCAGCAGTGAGTTTTCGGGGTCTGACCAGTACTTC.

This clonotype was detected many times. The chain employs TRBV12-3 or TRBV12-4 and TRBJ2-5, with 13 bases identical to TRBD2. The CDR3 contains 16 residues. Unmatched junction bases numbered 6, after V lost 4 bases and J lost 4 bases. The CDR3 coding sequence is TGTGCCAGCAGTTCCACTAGCGGGGGGGCCGCAGAGACCCAGTACTTC. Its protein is CASSSTSGGAAETQYF.

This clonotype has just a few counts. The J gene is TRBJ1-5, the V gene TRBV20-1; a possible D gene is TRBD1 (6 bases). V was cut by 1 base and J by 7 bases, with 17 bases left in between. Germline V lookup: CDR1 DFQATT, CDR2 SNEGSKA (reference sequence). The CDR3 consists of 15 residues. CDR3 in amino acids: CSARGGGAARQPQHF. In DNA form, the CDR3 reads TGCAGTGCTAGAGGTGGGGGGGCGGCCCGCCAGCCCCAGCATTTT.

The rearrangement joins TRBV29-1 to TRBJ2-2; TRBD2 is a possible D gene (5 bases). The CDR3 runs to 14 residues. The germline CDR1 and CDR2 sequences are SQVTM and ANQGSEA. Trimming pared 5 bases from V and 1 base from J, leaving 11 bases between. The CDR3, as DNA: TGCAGCGTTCCTAGCTCAAGGAACACCGGGGAGCTGTTTTTT. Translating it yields CSVPSSRNTGELFF.

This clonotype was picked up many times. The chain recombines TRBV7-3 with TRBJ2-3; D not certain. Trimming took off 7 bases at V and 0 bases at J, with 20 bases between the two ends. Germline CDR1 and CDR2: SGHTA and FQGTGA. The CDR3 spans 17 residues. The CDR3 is CASTQLYRDTSTDTQYF. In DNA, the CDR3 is TGTGCCAGCACCCAGCTTTACAGAGACACTAGCACAGATACGCAGTATTTT.

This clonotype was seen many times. CDR3 region: CSASRTVGYEQFF. The CDR3 DNA reads as TGCAGTGCTAGCCGGACTGTGGGGTATGAGCAGTTCTTC. The V gene is TRBV20-1, the J gene TRBJ2-1; a possible D gene is TRBD2 (5 bases). The CDR3 sequence is 13 residues long. Trimming removed 3 bases from V and 8 bases from J, with 14 bases in between. Germline V gene sequence: CDR1 DFQATT, CDR2 SNEGSKA (reference sequence).

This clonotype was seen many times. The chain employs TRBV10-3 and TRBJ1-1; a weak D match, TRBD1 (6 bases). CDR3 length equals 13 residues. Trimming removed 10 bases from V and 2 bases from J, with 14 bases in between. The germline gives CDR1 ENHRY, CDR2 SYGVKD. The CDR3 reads CATSEGENTEAFF. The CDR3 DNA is TGTGCCACCAGCGAGGGGGAAAACACTGAAGCTTTCTTT.

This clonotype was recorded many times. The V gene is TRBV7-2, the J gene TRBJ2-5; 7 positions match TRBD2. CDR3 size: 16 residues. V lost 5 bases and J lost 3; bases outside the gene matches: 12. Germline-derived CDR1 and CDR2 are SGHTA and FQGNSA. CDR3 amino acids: CASSPWASGGKETQYF. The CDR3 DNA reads TGTGCCAGCAGCCCATGGGCTAGCGGAGGGAAAGAGACCCAGTACTTC.